The clone carrying this T cell receptor beta chain was seen just once. No antigen is known for it. This CDR3 is built from 15 residues. Trimming cost V 3 bases and J 5 bases, with 16 bases left between them. Germline V gives CDR1 MDHEN, CDR2 SYDVKM. This record belongs to a study of a mutant IDH1 vaccine in newly diagnosed glioma. Overall study context: Following radiotherapy alone, or alongside temozolomide cycles, vaccination was started after an interval of 4-6 weeks. It was radiotherapy, temozolomide, or both that patients received previously, with most receiving both.

Time point indicated: week 5, during vaccination. In the vaccine, a single dose held 300 ug of the mutant IDH1 20-mer peptide, along with topical imiquimod. Study-level findings and limits: Of the patients, 85% to 95% had vaccine-induced immune responses.

Sequencing used immunoSEQ multiplex PCR; TCRdb keeps in-frame clones, though not all of them. The repertoire holds about 75,000 clones, with 75% to 95% as singletons. The gene calls are TRBV28 and TRBJ1-2; D might be TRBD1 (5 bases). The sample in question was PBMCs, obtained from a glioma patient whose treatment included an IDH1 peptide vaccine. This clonotype was obtained from a woman between 45 and 65 years old with glioma. This CDR3 is CASSLAVFGAYGYTF. CDR3 in DNA: TGTGCCAGCAGTTTGGCAGTTTTTGGGGCGTATGGCTACACCTTC.